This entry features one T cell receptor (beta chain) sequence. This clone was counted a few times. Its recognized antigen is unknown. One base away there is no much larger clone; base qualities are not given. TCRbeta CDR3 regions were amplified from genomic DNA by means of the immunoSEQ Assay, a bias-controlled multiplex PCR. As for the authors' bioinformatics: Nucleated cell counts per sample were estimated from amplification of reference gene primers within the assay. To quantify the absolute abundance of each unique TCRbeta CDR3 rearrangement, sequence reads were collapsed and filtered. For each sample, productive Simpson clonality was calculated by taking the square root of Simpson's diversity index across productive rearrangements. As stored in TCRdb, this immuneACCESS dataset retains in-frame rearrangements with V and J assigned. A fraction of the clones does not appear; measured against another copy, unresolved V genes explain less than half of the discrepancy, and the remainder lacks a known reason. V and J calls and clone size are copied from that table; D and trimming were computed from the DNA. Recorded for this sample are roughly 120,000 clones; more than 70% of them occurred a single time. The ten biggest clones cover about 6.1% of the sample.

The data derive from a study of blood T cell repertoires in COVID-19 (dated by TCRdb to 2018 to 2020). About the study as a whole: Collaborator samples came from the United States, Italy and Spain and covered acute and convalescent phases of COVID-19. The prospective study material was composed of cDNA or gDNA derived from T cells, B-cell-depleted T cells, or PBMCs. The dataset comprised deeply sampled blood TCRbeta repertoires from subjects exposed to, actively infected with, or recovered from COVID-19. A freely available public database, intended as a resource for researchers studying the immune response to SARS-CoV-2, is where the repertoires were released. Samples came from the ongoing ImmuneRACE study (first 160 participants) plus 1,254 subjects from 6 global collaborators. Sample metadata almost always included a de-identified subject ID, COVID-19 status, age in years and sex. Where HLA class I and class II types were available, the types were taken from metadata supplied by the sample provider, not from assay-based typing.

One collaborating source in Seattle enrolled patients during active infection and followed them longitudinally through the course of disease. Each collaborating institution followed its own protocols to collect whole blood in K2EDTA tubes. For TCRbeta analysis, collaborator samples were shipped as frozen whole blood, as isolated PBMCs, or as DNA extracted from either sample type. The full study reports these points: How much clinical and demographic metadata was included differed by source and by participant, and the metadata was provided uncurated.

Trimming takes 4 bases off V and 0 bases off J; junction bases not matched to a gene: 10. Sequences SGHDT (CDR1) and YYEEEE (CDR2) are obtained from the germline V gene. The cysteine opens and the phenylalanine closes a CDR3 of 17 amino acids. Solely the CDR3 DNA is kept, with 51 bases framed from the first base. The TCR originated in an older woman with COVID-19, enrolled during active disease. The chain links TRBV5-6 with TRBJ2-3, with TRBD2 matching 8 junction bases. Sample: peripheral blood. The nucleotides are TGTGCCAGCAGCGCCCGGGCCGCGGGGGGAAGCACAGATACGCAGTATTTT. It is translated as CASSARAAGGSTDTQYF.